This T cell receptor (beta chain) was found in a study of T cells in Graves' hyperthyroidism and ophthalmopathy. Study-wide results and limits: Ophthalmopathy was distinguished from stable hyperthyroidism by 13 V-J signatures. Ophthalmopathy, as predicted by the model, came a median 6.5 months after the prediction.

From germline, CDR1 is SGHTA and CDR2 FQGNSA. The CDR3 totals 14 residues. The V and J ends lost 5 bases and 9 bases, in that order; junction bases with no gene match: 7. Amplification targeted TCR beta CDR3 regions from RNA transcripts. A first-round RT-PCR of the TCR CDR3 used the HTBI primer set. TCRdb used MiXCR to reprocess the multiplex PCR reads, holding one entry per CDR3 protein. The repertoire has hundreds of thousands of distinct CDR3 sequences, 40% to 55% of them found once; the top ten carry 6.5% to 9%. In this sample, this clonotype turned up many times. Antigen specificity is unknown. Uncontrolled infection, other autoimmune disease, pregnancy or lactation led to exclusion. Each diagnosis drew on symptoms, thyroxine, TRAb, thyroid ultrasound and orbital computed tomography findings.

The sequencing sample was made of peripheral blood or thyroid tissue (not recorded which). The chain recombines TRBV7-2 with TRBJ1-6; 7 bases match TRBD1. The source is an adult man with Graves' disease, either hyperthyroidism or ophthalmopathy (not recorded which). CDR3 protein: CASSRGTASSPLHF. In DNA, the CDR3 is TGTGCCAGCAGCCGCGGGACAGCGTCTTCACCCCTCCACTTT.